In this sample, the clone carrying this TCR beta chain turned up a few times. Its antigen remains unknown. TCRdb keeps only in-frame clones here, not all; method: immunoSEQ multiplex PCR. This table has some 200,000 clones, 72% appearing once. Trimming removed 5 bases at V and 8 bases at J, with 12 bases between. Germline assignment: CDR1 SEHNR and CDR2 FQNEAQ (reference sequence). The CDR3 is 12 amino acids. TCR beta library input comprised about 1.8 micrograms of genomic DNA from cryopreserved PBMCs. This entry belongs to a study of cytotoxic CD8 clonotypes in ibrutinib-treated CLL. Study findings and constraints: Clonality measured at baseline exceeded age-matched healthy donors, tracking circulating CD8+ T-cell counts.

Sequencing used PBMCs, obtained after 24 months of ibrutinib treatment. This TCR was recovered from a human donor with chronic lymphocytic leukemia. The V gene is TRBV7-9, the J gene TRBJ1-2, with D hard to call. For the CDR3, the DNA is TGTGCCAGCAGCCGAGAGTCACGGGGCTACACCTTC. Amino acids: CASSRESRGYTF.